These 3 T cell receptor beta chains share one sample of origin, sequenced in a study of control samples from healthy donors and cancer patients. Clones were read by immunoSEQ multiplex PCR, and TCRdb kept only the in-frame ones, dropping some. The table includes approximately 41,000 clones, about 95% detected once. Sequencing was performed on blood. These receptor sequences come from a man aged 55 to 70 in good health.

The chain uses TRBV15 and TRBJ1-6; 11 nucleotides match TRBD1. The V segment lost 5 bases and the J segment 10 bases; nucleotides outside the gene matches: 7. CDR1 LNHNV and CDR2 YYDKDF come from the germline V gene (reference sequence). CDR3 length: 15 amino acids. CDR3 DNA: TGTGCCACCAGCGGATCCGGGACAGGGGGATCACCCCTCCACTTT. Its translation: CATSGSGTGGSPLHF.

The chain links TRBV7-9 to TRBJ2-1; 11 positions agree with TRBD2. The CDR3 spans 18 residues. The germline CDR1 and CDR2 sequences are SEHNR and FQNEAQ (reference sequence). Trimming cost V 2 bases and J 5 bases; bases outside gene matches: 11. Here the CDR3 reads CASSLPLVLAGVDNEQFF. The CDR3, as DNA: TGTGCCAGCAGCTTACCACTTGTACTAGCGGGAGTGGACAATGAGCAGTTCTTC.

This clone appeared a few times. This chain connects TRBV7-9 to TRBJ1-5; D remains unclear. V was pared by 1 base and J by 4 bases, with 8 bases between. Germline CDR1 is SEHNR and CDR2 is FQNEAQ (reference sequence). The CDR3 sequence is 14 residues long. CDR3 region: CASSLDSGNQPQHF. The CDR3 region has the DNA TGTGCCAGCAGCTTAGATTCCGGAAATCAGCCCCAGCATTTT.